This T cell receptor beta chain came from a study of T cell clonotyping in hematopoietic cell transplantation. The time point was: recipient sample about 28 days before transplant, after cytoreduction. Recipient blood drawn about 28 days pretransplant and days 30, 100, 180 after. The table came from immunoSEQ multiplex PCR; TCRdb's copy has only in-frame clones and leaves some out. In the table there are fewer than 100,000 clones, almost 97% of which are singletons. With regard to this clone: Its cognate antigen is unknown.

V was pared by 5 bases and J by 4 bases, with 14 bases between. CDR1 is MNHEY, CDR2 SVGAGI, per germline. The CDR3 contains 14 residues. Study-wide points: Pathologically expanded recipient clonotypes increased progressively from day 30 to day 180 as diversity fell. At the given depth, recipient repertoires were over 95% de novo clonotypes.

This chain uses TRBV6-5 with TRBJ1-2; the D gene is possibly TRBD1 (6 bases). The sequence was obtained from a woman aged 50 to 60 with acute myeloid leukemia. Some clones in this sample may be carry-over from other donors' samples. The sequenced sample was peripheral blood mononuclear cells, obtained before stem cell transplant. The CDR3 DNA reads TGTGCCAGCAGTGAAGAGACAGGCGTCTATGGCTACACCTTC. Amino acids: CASSEETGVYGYTF.